The entry that follows covers one T cell receptor (beta chain) sequence. Its target is not known. A read error may account for a junction end that differs from germline. Co-extraction of both nucleic acids (RNA and DNA) used roughly 19-33 mg of unsorted bulk tissue. Patients diagnosed with primary liver carcinoma received treatment through surgical resection. Priming with a constant-region primer yielded TCR beta cDNA from 500 ng total RNA. Slightly modified ARM-PCR served as the procedure for the TCR beta libraries. These libraries came from three rounds of nested multiplex PCR. It was with TRBV1-TRBV30 forward primers and a C-beta reverse primer that the first two PCR rounds were run, at 10 to 11 cycles each. MiXCR, run by TCRdb on the multiplex PCR reads, gives a single entry per CDR3 protein. The repertoire holds about 92,000 distinct CDR3 sequences, with just under 70% as singletons. The germline gives CDR1 SGHAT, CDR2 FQNNGV. The CDR3 is 19 residues long.

These data are taken from a study of tumor-infiltrating lymphocytes in primary liver carcinoma. Study-level information: Patients of both sexes were 30 to 69 years old. There were tumors of stage T1-T3 N0M0, each 4.2 to 10 cm across.

Regarding the study as a whole: Less overlap was seen in tumor-adjacent and tumor-blood pairs than in tumor region pairs.

The sample taken for sequencing was tumor-adjacent normal liver tissue. This clonotype was sampled from a man in his forties or fifties with primary liver carcinoma and hepatitis B virus infection. V gene TRBV11-2 combines with J gene TRBJ2-1; D is unresolved. Here the CDR3 reads CAGSQWPRRTPVSYNEQFF. The CDR3 DNA follows: TGTGCCGGCAGCCAATGGCCCCGGCGGACCCCGGTCTCCTACAATGAGCAGTTCTTC.